A single sample gave rise to the 14 T cell receptor beta chains below, sequenced in a study of regulatory T cells in long-lasting Graves disease. iRepertoire HTBI primers and Arm-PCR of CDR3 regions built TCR beta libraries. TCRdb re-called the multiplex PCR reads with MiXCR, one entry per CDR3 protein. Among 350,000 to 450,000 distinct CDR3 sequences listed, 15% were seen once. Time point in this sample: newly diagnosed GD, antithyroid drugs for less than 3 months. Construction of the TCR library relied on RNA isolated from PBMCs. The same data also went into a second study, on T cells in Graves' hyperthyroidism and ophthalmopathy.

Here the sequenced sample was peripheral blood mononuclear cells (PBMCs), taken at new diagnosis, from a patient treated with antithyroid drugs. These receptors were taken from a middle-aged woman with Graves disease.

This clonotype was counted only a few times. The chain has TRBV4-1 and TRBJ2-5; 7 bases align to TRBD2. Germline CDR1 MGHRA, CDR2 YSYEKL. The CDR3 extends over 15 amino acids. V shed 3 bases and J 3 bases; nucleotides not matched to a gene: 7. The CDR3 sequence is CASSQGRGNEETQYF. The CDR3 DNA follows: TGCGCCAGCAGCCAGGGGAGGGGAAATGAAGAGACCCAGTACTTC.

The gene calls are TRBV20-1 and TRBJ1-1, with unresolved D. Germline lookup yields CDR1 DFQATT and CDR2 SNEGSKA (reference sequence). CDR3 length equals 13 residues. V lost 3 bases to trimming and J lost 1 base, with 9 bases between them. CDR3 DNA: TGCAGTGCTAGTCGGCAGCCGAACACTGAAGCTTTCTTT. This sequence encodes CSASRQPNTEAFF.

This clonotype was detected many times. The chain has TRBV11-2 and TRBJ2-1; D unresolved. The germline CDR1 and CDR2 sequences are SGHAT and FQNNGV. V lost 4 bases to trimming and J lost 0 bases, with 16 bases between them. The CDR3 sequence is 17 residues long. The DNA for the CDR3 is TGTGCCAGCAGCTCTTATCGGGCGGCAAGCTCCTACAATGAGCAGTTCTTC. It yields the protein CASSSYRAASSYNEQFF.

There are many counts of this clonotype. The chain combines TRBV20-1 with TRBJ1-2; TRBD1 agrees at 12 bases. The V segment lost 0 bases and the J segment 4 bases; nucleotides outside the gene matches: 15. This CDR3 region has 19 residues. Looked up from germline, CDR1 is DFQATT and CDR2 is SNEGSKA (reference sequence). The CDR3 DNA sequence: TGCAGTGCTAGAGAAGGCAGGGGACAGGGGGCCACCGTTACCTATGGCTACACCTTC. Translating it yields CSAREGRGQGATVTYGYTF.

This clonotype has at least ten counts. The chain employs TRBV19 and TRBJ1-5; D remains unclear. The V end lost 3 bases, the J end lost 5 bases, and 14 bases lay between the germline ends. Germline V lookup: CDR1 LNHDA, CDR2 SQIVND (reference sequence). The CDR3 covers 15 residues. The CDR3: CASSIGSQKHQPQHF. The CDR3 DNA follows: TGTGCCAGTAGTATCGGGTCCCAGAAGCATCAGCCCCAGCATTTT.

The sample holds many counts of this clonotype. V usage is TRBV18 and J usage is TRBJ2-2; D is possibly TRBD1 or TRBD2 (5 bases each). CDR1 is KGHSH, CDR2 LQKENI, per germline. V was cut by 2 bases and J by 7 bases, with 14 bases left in between. CDR3 length: 15 residues. CDR3 sequence: CASSPTTAAGGELFF. CDR3 DNA sequence: TGTGCCAGCTCACCAACGACAGCTGCGGGCGGGGAGCTGTTTTTT.

The rearrangement joins TRBV11-3 to TRBJ2-2; D possibly uses TRBD1 or TRBD2 (5 bases each). Germline-derived CDR1 and CDR2 are SGHNT and YENEEA. The CDR3 runs to 18 residues. The V gene lost 5 bases and the J gene lost 0 bases, with 19 bases spanning the gap. The chain's CDR3 is CASSTPAGTAPNTGELFF. The CDR3 nucleotides are TGTGCCAGCAGCACTCCAGCCGGGACCGCCCCGAACACCGGGGAGCTGTTTTTT.

V is TRBV7-3 and J is TRBJ2-2; 7 bases are shared with TRBD1. V gave up 5 bases and J gave up 7 bases; unmatched junction bases: 7. Per germline, CDR1 SGHTA and CDR2 FQGTGA. CDR3 length: 14 amino acids. The CDR3 here is CASSLQGFDGELFF. CDR3 DNA sequence: TGTGCCAGCAGCCTACAGGGGTTTGACGGGGAGCTGTTTTTT. Supplemented by reference TRBV7-3 and TRBJ2-2, the full variable domain reads GAGVSQTPSNKVTEKGKYVELRCDPISGHTALYWYRQSLGQGPEFLIYFQGTGAADDSGLPNDRFFAVRPEGSVSTLKIQRTERGDSAVYLCASSLQGFDGELFFGEGSRLTVL.

This clonotype appeared many times. This rearrangement joins TRBV7-2 to TRBJ2-1; D might be TRBD2 (7 bases). The V gene's germline CDR1 is SGHTA and CDR2 FQGNSA. This CDR3 region has 15 residues. V was cut by 1 base and J by 8 bases, with 15 bases left in between. The CDR3 DNA sequence: TGTGCCAGCAGCTTAGGTGGGGGGGCGCAGTATGAGCAGTTCTTC. It encodes CASSLGGGAQYEQFF.

In this sample, this clonotype turned up many times. The rearrangement links TRBV10-2 to TRBJ2-7, with D maybe TRBD2 (5 bases). V gave up 6 bases and J gave up 4 bases, with 16 bases separating them. This CDR3 spans 14 amino acids. CDR1 is WSHSY and CDR2 is SAAADI in the germline V gene. The CDR3 is CASSGLTHEYEQYF. CDR3 DNA: TGCGCCAGCAGCGGACTCACTCACGAATACGAGCAGTACTTC.

This clonotype has at least ten counts. The V and J genes are TRBV11-2 and TRBJ2-7; no clear D. The CDR3 has 13 amino acids. Trimming shortened V by 3 bases and J by 6 bases, and 12 bases separated the two germline ends. The V gene's germline CDR1 is SGHAT and CDR2 FQNNGV. CDR3 loop: CASSFVGDGEQYF. The CDR3 nucleotides are TGTGCCAGCAGCTTTGTCGGAGATGGCGAGCAGTACTTC.

The rearrangement links TRBV6-2 or TRBV6-3 to TRBJ2-1; either TRBD1 or TRBD2 may fit D (5 bases each). V gave up 5 bases and J gave up 2 bases, with 16 bases separating them. The CDR3 runs 16 residues. In germline, CDR1 is MNHEY, CDR2 SVGEGT. CDR3 sequence reads: CASSAPEGRTYNEQFF. In DNA, the CDR3 is TGTGCCAGCAGTGCCCCTGAGGGGAGAACCTACAATGAGCAGTTCTTC.

The chain carries TRBV10-3 and TRBJ1-1; TRBD1 aligns across 7 bases. The CDR3 length is 16 residues. V gave up 2 bases and J gave up 1 base; unmatched junction bases: 7. The germline gives CDR1 ENHRY, CDR2 SYGVKD. CDR3 sequence reads: CAISEGKGATNTEAFF. The CDR3 DNA reads TGTGCCATCAGTGAGGGGAAGGGGGCGACGAACACTGAAGCTTTCTTT.

There are many counts of this clonotype. The V call is TRBV10-3, the J call TRBJ2-7, with TRBD2 matching 10 bases. V gave up 2 bases and J gave up 4 bases; unmatched junction bases: 2. Germline CDR1 and CDR2: ENHRY and SYGVKD. This CDR3 spans 14 amino acids. As DNA, the CDR3 is TGTGCCATCAGTGAGATAGCGGGGGGATACGAGCAGTACTTC. Translated: CAISEIAGGYEQYF.